A selection of T cell receptor beta chains follows, all from one sample in a study of CD4 T cells in relation to SARS-CoV-2 and coronaviruses. The assay was immunoSEQ multiplex PCR, and TCRdb's table has in-frame clones only and misses some. The data show nearly 30,000 clones, approximately 80% seen once. No antigens are known for them. Sequenced material: CD4+ T cells from PBMCs, cultured in vitro. These TCRs come from a human donor in good health. CDR3s include the opening cysteine and the closing phenylalanine or tryptophan. The D gene is left open where the match is weak. The size of a clone is reported for some rows only, either as once, few or many, or as a class for expanded clones.

TRBV5-1	.	.	TRBJ2-5	CASSLVQVGETQYF	TGCGCCAGCAGCTTGGTTCAGGTCGGGGAGACCCAGTACTTC
TRBV11-2	few	.	TRBJ1-6	CASSLTGSGSPLHF	TGTGCCAGCAGCTTAACGGGATCAGGGTCACCCCTCCACTTT
TRBV5-1	few	.	TRBJ1-4	CASSLDAAGTYEKLFF	TGCGCCAGCAGCTTGGATGCGGCAGGGACCTATGAAAAACTGTTTTTT
TRBV3-1/TRBV3-2	.	TRBD2	TRBJ2-3	CASSHLTCSGRAADTQYF	TGTGCCAGCAGCCATCTCACTTGTAGCGGGAGGGCCGCAGATACGCAGTATTTT
TRBV6-2/TRBV6-3	few	.	TRBJ1-1	CASSYGWGAEAFF	TGTGCCAGCAGTTACGGCTGGGGCGCCGAAGCTTTCTTT
TRBV7-2	.	.	TRBJ2-2	CASSFRANGGELFF	TGTGCCAGCAGCTTTAGGGCAAATGGCGGGGAGCTGTTTTTT
TRBV19	.	TRBD1	TRBJ1-2	CASSVQGADYGYTF	TGTGCCAGTAGTGTACAGGGGGCGGACTATGGCTACACCTTC
TRBV7-9	.	.	TRBJ2-5	CASSPSVQETQYF	TGTGCCAGCAGCCCCAGCGTACAAGAGACCCAGTACTTC
TRBV7-2	once	TRBD2	TRBJ2-1	CASSITGSTAGGIEQFF	TGTGCCAGCAGCATTACAGGGAGTACGGCGGGGGGTATTGAGCAGTTCTTC
TRBV5-1	.	.	TRBJ2-7	CASSAGQLSYEQYF	TGCGCCAGCAGCGCGGGACAGCTCTCCTACGAGCAGTACTTC
TRBV7-2	.	.	TRBJ2-3	CASSLGDYTSTDTQYF	TGTGCCAGCAGCTTGGGAGACTACACTAGCACAGATACGCAGTATTTT
TRBV2	once	.	TRBJ2-5	CASGLSGFGTQQETQYF	TGTGCCAGCGGCCTCTCGGGCTTCGGGACACAGCAAGAGACCCAGTACTTC
TRBV27	.	TRBD1	TRBJ2-3	CATTLQGRFTDTQYF	TGTGCCACCACCCTACAGGGGCGGTTCACAGATACGCAGTATTTT
TRBV11-2	.	.	TRBJ1-5	CASSLEGYSNQPQHF	TGTGCCAGCAGCTTAGAAGGTTATAGCAATCAGCCCCAGCATTTT
TRBV24-1	.	TRBD1	TRBJ1-5	CATSEPGQGRNQPQHF	TGTGCCACCAGTGAGCCGGGACAGGGGCGCAATCAGCCCCAGCATTTT
TRBV6-4	few	TRBD1	TRBJ2-6	CASSHGTVPLGANVLTF	TGTGCCAGCAGTCACGGGACAGTTCCCTTAGGGGCCAACGTCCTGACTTTC
TRBV28	.	.	TRBJ1-5	CASRSSGEDQPQHF	TGTGCCAGCAGGTCATCAGGAGAAGATCAGCCCCAGCATTTT
TRBV30	.	.	TRBJ1-1	CASRTLMNTEAFF	TGTGCCTCCAGGACGCTCATGAACACTGAAGCTTTCTTT
TRBV13	once	.	TRBJ2-2	CASSYSGSFGTGELFF	TGTGCCAGCAGCTACTCAGGGAGTTTTGGGACCGGGGAGCTGTTTTTT
TRBV19	.	TRBD1	TRBJ2-7	CASSIGDRDEQYF	TGTGCCAGTAGTATAGGAGACAGGGACGAGCAGTACTTC
TRBV19	.	.	TRBJ2-2	CASSILRGSSRGELFF	TGTGCCAGTAGTATCCTAAGGGGATCCTCAAGGGGGGAGCTGTTTTTT
TRBV6-5	.	TRBD1	TRBJ2-7	CASSMDRPLTYEQYF	TGTGCCAGCAGTATGGACAGGCCATTGACCTACGAGCAGTACTTC
TRBV6-2/TRBV6-3	.	TRBD2	TRBJ2-1	CASSSHSGGAKFF	TGTGCCAGCAGTTCCCATAGCGGGGGGGCCAAGTTCTTC
TRBV5-1	.	.	TRBJ1-5	CASSLGGDEAQHF	TGCGCCAGCAGCTTGGGCGGTGATGAGGCCCAGCATTTT
TRBV18	once	.	TRBJ1-1	CASSPGQSRDEAFF	TGTGCCAGCTCACCGGGGCAATCTCGGGATGAAGCTTTCTTT
TRBV3-1/TRBV3-2	.	.	TRBJ2-7	CASSQDLSPGYTYEQYF	TGTGCCAGCAGCCAAGATCTGAGTCCAGGGTACACCTACGAGCAGTACTTC
TRBV5-6	.	.	TRBJ2-7	CASSLGWLSSYEQYF	TGTGCCAGCAGCTTAGGATGGTTGAGCTCCTACGAGCAGTACTTC
TRBV7-8	once	.	TRBJ2-1	CASSYTQGNEQFF	TGTGCCAGCAGCTACACCCAGGGAAATGAGCAGTTCTTC
TRBV9	.	TRBD2	TRBJ2-1	CASSIGTSGVDEQFF	TGTGCCAGCAGCATCGGGACTAGCGGGGTGGATGAGCAGTTCTTC
TRBV20-1	.	.	TRBJ2-5	CSAGLETQYF	TGCAGTGCAGGCCTGGAGACCCAGTACTTC
TRBV7-2	.	TRBD2	TRBJ2-5	CASSPGAGGGAPETQYF	TGTGCCAGCAGCCCAGGGGCTGGCGGGGGGGCACCCGAGACCCAGTACTTC
TRBV5-1	once	.	TRBJ1-2	CASSLEWGQRAGYTF	TGCGCCAGCAGCTTGGAATGGGGGCAAAGGGCTGGCTACACCTTC
TRBV19	.	TRBD2	TRBJ2-7	CASSIDVIAGASYEQYF	TGTGCCAGTAGTATAGACGTAATAGCGGGAGCCTCCTACGAGCAGTACTTC
TRBV27	.	.	TRBJ1-5	CASSEQGRQPQHF	TGTGCCAGCAGTGAACAGGGAAGGCAGCCCCAGCATTTT
TRBV18	.	.	TRBJ2-3	CASSLQADTQYF	TGTGCCAGCTCGTTACAGGCAGATACGCAGTATTTT
TRBV4-3	.	TRBD1	TRBJ1-3	CASSRTTGGPGNTIYF	TGCGCCAGCAGCCGAACAACAGGGGGCCCTGGAAACACCATATATTTT
TRBV6-2/TRBV6-3	.	.	TRBJ1-5	CASSLSPYSNQPQHF	TGTGCCAGCAGTTTATCGCCGTATAGCAATCAGCCCCAGCATTTT
TRBV19	.	.	TRBJ2-3	CASSPTSAYTQYF	TGTGCCAGTAGTCCAACCAGTGCGTATACGCAGTATTTT
TRBV27	once	.	TRBJ2-1	CASKWWLDSSYNEQFF	TGTGCCAGCAAGTGGTGGCTCGATAGCTCCTACAATGAGCAGTTCTTC
TRBV19	once	.	TRBJ2-2	CASSRAALRTGELFF	TGTGCCAGTAGTAGGGCGGCCTTGCGGACCGGGGAGCTGTTTTTT
TRBV7-9	.	TRBD2	TRBJ2-1	CASSSGTSGRNEQFF	TGTGCCAGCAGCTCCGGGACTAGCGGGAGAAATGAGCAGTTCTTC
TRBV7-9	medium-sized	.	TRBJ1-6	CASSLAAGRDSPLHF	TGTGCCAGCAGCTTAGCCGCCGGTAGGGATTCACCCCTCCACTTT
TRBV29-1	.	TRBD1	TRBJ1-3	CSVVTGGFSGNTIYF	TGCAGCGTCGTGACAGGGGGCTTCTCTGGAAACACCATATATTTT
TRBV6-6	few	.	TRBJ1-3	CASTGFGVGHTIYF	TGTGCCAGCACCGGTTTTGGGGTGGGGCACACCATATATTTT
TRBV18	.	TRBD2	TRBJ2-5	CASSPTLAGVETQYF	TGTGCCAGCTCACCGACCCTAGCGGGGGTTGAGACCCAGTACTTC
TRBV19	few	TRBD1	TRBJ1-1	CASSIGTGNTEAFF	TGTGCCAGTAGTATAGGGACAGGGAACACTGAAGCTTTCTTT
TRBV12-2	once	.	TRBJ2-2	CASRLLSSGSTNTGELFF	TGTGCAAGTCGCTTACTTTCTAGCGGGAGTACGAACACCGGGGAGCTGTTTTTT
TRBV9	once	TRBD2	TRBJ2-1	CASSPSGRNYNEQFF	TGTGCCAGCAGCCCTAGCGGGAGGAACTACAATGAGCAGTTCTTC
TRBV9	once	.	TRBJ2-1	CASSVGRTGSYNEQFF	TGTGCCAGCAGCGTAGGGCGGACGGGCTCCTACAATGAGCAGTTCTTC
TRBV24-1	.	TRBD2	TRBJ2-5	CATSVRRGGPETQYF	TGTGCCACCAGTGTCCGGCGGGGGGGCCCGGAGACCCAGTACTTC
TRBV21-1	.	.	TRBJ1-6	CASSKDPGLDSPLHF	TGTGCCAGCAGCAAAGATCCGGGATTGGATTCACCCCTCCACTTT
TRBV9	.	.	TRBJ1-1	CASSVLSAMNTEAFF	TGTGCCAGCAGCGTTTTGTCAGCAATGAACACTGAAGCTTTCTTT
TRBV6-2/TRBV6-3	medium-sized	.	TRBJ1-1	CASSYSPRSPEAFF	TGTGCCAGCAGTTACTCTCCCCGGAGCCCTGAAGCTTTCTTT
TRBV12-5	.	.	TRBJ1-5	CASGLVLAGGNQPQHF	TGTGCTAGTGGTTTGGTACTCGCAGGGGGCAATCAGCCCCAGCATTTT
TRBV11-3	.	TRBD1	TRBJ2-1	CASSSGQGSNEQFF	TGTGCCAGCAGCTCGGGACAGGGTTCGAATGAGCAGTTCTTC
TRBV2	.	TRBD1	TRBJ2-5	CATALRGRETQYF	TGTGCCACCGCCTTGAGGGGGCGGGAGACCCAGTACTTC
TRBV7-6	.	TRBD2	TRBJ2-7	CASSFRTSGNGDEQYF	TGTGCCAGCAGCTTTAGGACTAGCGGGAACGGGGACGAGCAGTACTTC
TRBV27	.	TRBD1	TRBJ1-5	CASSFIGTANQPQHF	TGTGCCAGCAGTTTCATCGGGACAGCGAATCAGCCCCAGCATTTT
TRBV7-9	.	.	TRBJ2-5	CASSLANQETQYF	TGTGCCAGCAGCTTAGCGAACCAAGAGACCCAGTACTTC